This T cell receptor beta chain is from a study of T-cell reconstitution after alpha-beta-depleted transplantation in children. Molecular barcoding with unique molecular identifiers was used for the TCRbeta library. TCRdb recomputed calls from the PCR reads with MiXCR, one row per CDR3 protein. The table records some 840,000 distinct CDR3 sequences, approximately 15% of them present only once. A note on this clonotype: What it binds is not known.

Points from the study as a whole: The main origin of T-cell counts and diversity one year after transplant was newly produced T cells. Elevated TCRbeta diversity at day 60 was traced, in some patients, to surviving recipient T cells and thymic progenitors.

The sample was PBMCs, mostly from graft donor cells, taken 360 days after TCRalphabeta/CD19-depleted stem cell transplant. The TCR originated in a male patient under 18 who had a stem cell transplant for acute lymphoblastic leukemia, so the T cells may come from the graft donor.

CDR3 sequence reads: CSVESRQGDYEQYF. The CDR3 nucleotides read TGCAGCGTTGAATCCAGACAGGGTGACTACGAGCAGTACTTC. V and J are TRBV29-1 and TRBJ2-7; 7 bases map to TRBD1. V gave up 2 bases and J gave up 3 bases; unmatched junction bases: 7. This CDR3 comprises 14 residues. Germline V gives CDR1 SQVTM, CDR2 ANQGSEA.